Included here is one T cell receptor beta chain sequence, with context. TCRdb's table, derived via immunoSEQ multiplex PCR, lists solely in-frame clones and lacks some. The sample lists 100,000 to 150,000 clones, over 75% occurring once. The record originates from a study of blood T cell repertoires in COVID-19. The CDR3 has 16 residues. J lost 3 bases, V lost 4 bases, and 3 bases had no gene match. Germline CDR1 reads SGDLS; CDR2 reads YYNGEE. Material: peripheral blood. The sequence derives from a man older than 75 with active or convalescent COVID-19. The chain recombines TRBV9 with TRBJ2-2, with 13 bases that match TRBD2. CDR3 region: CASSFTSGGDTGELFF. DNA for the CDR3: TGTGCCAGCAGCTTCACTAGCGGGGGGGACACCGGGGAGCTGTTTTTT.